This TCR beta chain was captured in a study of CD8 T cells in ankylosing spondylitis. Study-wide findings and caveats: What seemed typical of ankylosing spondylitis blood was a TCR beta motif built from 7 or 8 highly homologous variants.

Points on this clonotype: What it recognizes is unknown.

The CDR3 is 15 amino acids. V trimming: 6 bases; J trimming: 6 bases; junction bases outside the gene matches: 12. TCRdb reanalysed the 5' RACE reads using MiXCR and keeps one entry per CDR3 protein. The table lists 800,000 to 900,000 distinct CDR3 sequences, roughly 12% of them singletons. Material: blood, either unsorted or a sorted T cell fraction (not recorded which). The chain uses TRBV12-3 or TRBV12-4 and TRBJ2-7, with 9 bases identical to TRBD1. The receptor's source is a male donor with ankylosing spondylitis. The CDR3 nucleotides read TGTGCCAGCAGCGGCCCCGGGACAGGGAGACGCGAGCAGTACTTC. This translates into CASSGPGTGRREQYF.